These 23 T cell receptor beta chains came from one sample sequenced in a study of T cells after yellow fever vaccination (dated by TCRdb to the late 2010s). The treatment or condition label of this sample denotes: live attenuated yellow fever vaccine strain. The method behind the library was 5' RACE. The instrument given in TCRdb is Illumina NovaSeq 6000. In-frame beta chains were kept once TCRdb had trimmed the public reads at Q25 with fastp and called clones with MiXCR. Rows matching on CDR3 protein sequence are summarized as one entry with the most common DNA and genes. The sample has 250,000 or so distinct CDR3 sequences on record, more than 3.5% of them singletons. In total, the top ten clones hold approximately 18% of the sample. The source material was PBMCs, sampled 15 days after the yellow fever booster vaccination. The receptor source for this set is a man aged 18 to 29 who received the YFV17D yellow fever vaccine.

There are many counts of this clonotype. V gene TRBV3-1 combines with J gene TRBJ2-7; D is ambiguous. The CDR3 extends over 14 amino acids. The V gene's germline CDR1 is LGHDT and CDR2 YNNKEL (reference sequence). Trimming removed 4 bases at V and 2 bases at J, with 12 bases between. CDR3: CASSPLGSAYEQYF. The CDR3 DNA is TGTGCCAGCAGCCCCCTCGGCTCCGCCTACGAGCAGTACTTC.

This clonotype has a count of ten or more. The rearrangement uses TRBV5-1 and TRBJ2-5; possible D gene TRBD2, 6 bases. The CDR3 is 16 amino acids. V lost 3 bases to trimming and J lost 2 bases, with 17 bases between them. Germline V gene data show CDR1 as SGHRS and CDR2 as YFSETQ. This CDR3 reads CASSSPAGTLQETQYF. CDR3 in DNA: TGCGCCAGCAGCTCACCGGCCGGGACTTTGCAAGAGACCCAGTACTTC.

The chain employs TRBV12-3 or TRBV12-4 and TRBJ1-6; unclear D gene. This CDR3 has 12 residues. V was trimmed by 4 bases and J by 10 bases, leaving 8 bases between them. The CDR3, as DNA: TGTGCCAGCAGTTGGGCGGGATCACCCCTCCACTTT. Protein product: CASSWAGSPLHF.

This clonotype was seen repeatedly, ten times or more. The CDR3 protein is CASSYPDREGQYF. The CDR3 DNA sequence: TGTGCCAGCAGTTACCCCGACAGGGAGGGGCAGTACTTC. The rearrangement joins TRBV6-5 to TRBJ2-7, with D tentatively TRBD1 or TRBD2 (7 bases each). Trimming took 2 bases from V and 9 from J, leaving 14 bases between them. The CDR3 extends over 13 amino acids. Germline V gene data show CDR1 as MNHEY and CDR2 as SVGAGI.

This clonotype was counted at least ten times. The chain recombines TRBV12-3 or TRBV12-4 with TRBJ2-3, with D maybe TRBD2 (7 bases). The CDR3 length is 15 residues. V was clipped by 3 bases and J by 5 bases, with 15 bases between them. In DNA, the CDR3 is TGTGCCAGCAGTTTCTGGGGGGGGCGGGGAGATACGCAGTATTTT. As protein: CASSFWGGRGDTQYF.

This clonotype occurred many times. The CDR3, as DNA: TGCGCCAGCAGCACGGACAGCCTTGAGCGGGGCTACACCTTC. It encodes CASSTDSLERGYTF. This rearrangement joins TRBV5-1 to TRBJ1-2, with D maybe TRBD1 (6 bases). This CDR3 region has 14 residues. V lost 4 bases and J lost 8, with 18 bases in between. Germline CDR1 SGHRS, CDR2 YFSETQ. The complete variable domain, with remaining parts taken from reference TRBV5-1 and TRBJ1-2, reads KAGVTQTPRYLIKTRGQQVTLSCSPISGHRSVSWYQQTPGQGLQFLFEYFSETQRNKGNFPGRFSGRQFSNSRSEMNVSTLELGDSALYLCASSTDSLERGYTFGSGTRLTVV.

This clonotype was counted at least ten times. CDR3 in DNA: TGTGCCAGCAGCCCTCCCTTGGGACGGCCGGGCTCCTACAATGAGCAGTTCTTC. This encodes CASSPPLGRPGSYNEQFF. The J gene is TRBJ2-1, the V gene TRBV7-9; D possibly uses TRBD1 or TRBD2 (5 bases each). From germline, CDR1 is SEHNR and CDR2 FQNEAQ (reference sequence). V was pared by 5 bases and J by 0 bases, with 20 bases between. This CDR3 has 18 amino acids.

In this sample, this clonotype turned up many times. The CDR3 sequence: CASSPQRQGADEQYV. In nucleotides, the CDR3 is TGTGCCAGCTCACCGCAGAGACAGGGGGCTGATGAGCAGTACGTC. V and J are TRBV18 and TRBJ2-7; TRBD1 aligns across 10 bases. The CDR3 has 15 amino acids. After removal of 3 bases from V and 7 bases from J, the junction contained 9 bases not matched to a gene. The germline V gene has CDR1 KGHSH and CDR2 LQKENI.

The chain carries TRBV6-1 and TRBJ1-5; weak D call: TRBD1 (5 bases). Between the trimmed V and J ends, which lost 3 bases and 3 bases, there was a span of 12 bases. This CDR3 contains 15 residues. From germline, CDR1 is MNHNS and CDR2 SASEGT. CDR3 loop: CASSEFAGSNQPQHF. CDR3 sequence (DNA): TGTGCCAGCAGTGAGTTTGCAGGGTCCAATCAGCCCCAGCATTTT.

This clonotype was found many times. This sequence joins TRBV7-3 and TRBJ2-2, with D maybe TRBD2 (6 bases). Trimming took off 1 base at V and 6 bases at J, with 18 bases between the two ends. The CDR3 loop spans 17 amino acids. Germline lookup yields CDR1 SGHTA and CDR2 FQGTGA. The CDR3 coding sequence is TGTGCCAGCAGCTTAAGGAGACCTGGGACTTACGCCGGGGAGCTGTTTTTT. The encoded protein is CASSLRRPGTYAGELFF.

This clonotype was recorded many times. The chain carries TRBV7-3 and TRBJ2-2; maybe TRBD1 (8 bases). CDR3 size: 15 residues. Germline V gene data show CDR1 as SGHTA and CDR2 as FQGTGA. The V and J ends lost 7 bases and 3 bases respectively, with 15 bases between them. The CDR3 bases are TGTGCCAGCACCTGGGGGGGACAGGACACCGGGGAGCTGTTTTTT. It yields the protein CASTWGGQDTGELFF.

This clonotype was detected many times. The chain employs TRBV7-9 and TRBJ2-3, with D possibly being TRBD2 (6 bases). The CDR3 runs to 16 residues. Trimming left V 7 bases short and J 0 bases short, with 17 bases between. The germline V gene has CDR1 SEHNR and CDR2 FQNEAQ (reference sequence). CDR3 loop: CASNLGLTESTDTQYF. The CDR3 coding sequence is TGTGCCAGCAACCTAGGACTAACGGAGAGCACAGATACGCAGTATTTT.

The chain carries TRBV2 and TRBJ2-3; D may correspond to TRBD1 or TRBD2 (5 bases each). V lost 5 bases to trimming and J lost 5 bases, with 17 bases between them. Germline V gene sequence: CDR1 SNHLY, CDR2 FYNNEI. The CDR3 loop spans 15 amino acids. CDR3 protein: CASSYLVGVGDTQYF. In nucleotides, the CDR3 is TGTGCCAGCAGTTACCTGGTGGGGGTGGGAGATACGCAGTATTTT.

This clonotype has at least ten counts. The rearrangement links TRBV7-2 to TRBJ2-3; TRBD2 agrees at 8 bases. The junction had 8 bases not matched to a gene; V was cut back by 0 bases and J by 6 bases. CDR3 length equals 16 residues. The germline CDR1 and CDR2 sequences are SGHTA and FQGNSA. The CDR3 nucleotides are TGTGCCAGCAGCTTAGCTGGGGGGACTAGTGCGGATACGCAGTATTTT. It codes for CASSLAGGTSADTQYF.

The chain couples TRBV19 to TRBJ2-1; TRBD2 is a possible D gene (6 bases). The V end lost 4 bases, the J end lost 6 bases, and 19 bases lay between the germline ends. Germline values: CDR1 LNHDA, CDR2 SQIVND (reference sequence). The CDR3 extends over 16 amino acids. The CDR3 bases are TGTGCCAGTAGTAGTTTCGGGGGTGTAGCGTTCAATGAGCAGTTCTTC. Its protein is CASSSFGGVAFNEQFF.

This clonotype was seen repeatedly, ten times or more. The chain couples TRBV4-3 to TRBJ1-3; no clear D gene. Trimming cost V 4 bases and J 8 bases, with 21 bases left between them. This CDR3 is built from 16 residues. Germline CDR1 LGHNA, CDR2 YSLEER. CDR3: CASSPRTVPSGDTIYF. CDR3 sequence (DNA): TGCGCCAGCAGCCCCCGGACGGTGCCCTCTGGGGACACCATATATTTT.

This clonotype was recorded at least ten times. The chain is built from TRBV19 and TRBJ2-7; D gene uncertain. The V and J ends lost 7 bases and 4 bases respectively, with 11 bases between them. Germline V gene data show CDR1 as LNHDA and CDR2 as SQIVND (reference sequence). The CDR3 is 12 residues long. The CDR3 loop reads CASISQKYEQYF. The CDR3 DNA follows: TGTGCCAGTATATCCCAAAAATACGAGCAGTACTTC.

This clonotype was counted ten times or more. The genes are TRBV20-1 and TRBJ2-6; D possibly corresponds to TRBD1 (5 bases). The germline CDR1 and CDR2 sequences are DFQATT and SNEGSKA (reference sequence). The V and J ends lost 5 bases and 2 bases respectively, with 10 bases between them. This CDR3 region has 14 residues. The CDR3 loop reads CSAAGSTGANVLTF. The CDR3 nucleotides are TGCAGTGCTGCAGGGTCAACTGGGGCCAACGTCCTGACTTTC.

The chain has TRBV27 and TRBJ2-3; D perhaps matches TRBD1 (5 bases). Germline CDR1 MNHEY, CDR2 SMNVEV (reference sequence). V dropped 4 bases and J dropped 8 bases, with 22 bases sitting between them. This CDR3 comprises 16 residues. CDR3 sequence: CASSYIGQRQGFTQYF. The CDR3 DNA is TGTGCCAGCAGTTACATAGGTCAGCGCCAGGGATTTACGCAGTATTTT.

This clonotype appeared many times. The genes are TRBV5-1 and TRBJ1-6, with D unclear. The germline CDR1 and CDR2 sequences are SGHRS and YFSETQ. Trimming shortened V by 1 base and J by 11 bases, and 10 bases separated the two germline ends. The CDR3 is 13 amino acids. CDR3 DNA: TGCGCCAGCAGCTTGCTCTCCGGGCCACCCCTCCACTTT. Its protein product is CASSLLSGPPLHF.

At least ten counts were recorded for this clonotype. The DNA for the CDR3 is TGTGCCAGCACAGCAACCGTGCGCCTCTCCTACGAGCAGTACTTC. Translating gives CASTATVRLSYEQYF. The chain links TRBV5-6 to TRBJ2-7; D is undetermined. Trimming removed 6 bases from V and 0 bases from J, with 16 bases in between. This CDR3 is built from 15 residues. Germline V gene lookup returns CDR1 SGHDT and CDR2 YYEEEE.

This clonotype came up many times. This chain uses TRBV5-1 with TRBJ1-4, with D hard to call. This CDR3 contains 11 residues. CDR1 and CDR2 (germline): SGHRS, YFSETQ. V was cut by 7 bases and J by 13 bases, with 14 bases left in between. The CDR3 nucleotides read TGCGCCAGCTACTCCATTCATGGACTGTTTTTT. Its protein product is CASYSIHGLFF.

This clonotype showed up many times. The chain links TRBV7-2 to TRBJ2-1; 7 bases are shared with TRBD1. The CDR3 spans 14 residues. From germline, CDR1 is SGHTA and CDR2 FQGNSA. The J segment lost 4 bases and the V segment lost 5 bases, leaving 5 bases of the junction unmatched. The CDR3 here is CASSPGQAYNEQFF. The CDR3 nucleotides read TGTGCCAGCAGCCCTGGACAGGCATACAATGAGCAGTTCTTC.